This T cell receptor beta chain was identified in a study of cytomegalovirus exposure and HLA in healthy donors. Study conclusions and caveats: Altogether, some 160 TCR beta chains were recorded as cytomegalovirus-associated. Previous analysis showed most TCR beta V segments were productive about 90% or about 30% of the time. Excluded: some indistinguishable V segments such as TRBV6-2 and TRBV6-3. Among the CMV-associated chains, a few were confirmed in vitro as specific for CMV antigens.

As to this clone: Its antigen is not identified.

Looked up from germline, CDR1 is SGHAT and CDR2 is FQNNGV. This CDR3 comprises 16 residues. V gave up 3 bases and J gave up 2 bases; unmatched junction bases: 8. The PCR used 60 Vbeta and 13 Jbeta primers. Libraries were prepared by immunoSEQ multiplex PCR; TCRdb keeps only in-frame clonotypes and omits some of them. The sample lists about 130,000 clones, 8.5% occurring once. The TCR originated in a man aged 35-49 years in good health and CMV-seronegative. Material: PBMCs. The chain combines TRBV11-2 with TRBJ2-7; 9 bases map to TRBD1. The CDR3 DNA sequence: TGTGCCAGCAGCTTTTCAACAGGGGGCTTCACCTACGAGCAGTACTTC. Protein product: CASSFSTGGFTYEQYF.